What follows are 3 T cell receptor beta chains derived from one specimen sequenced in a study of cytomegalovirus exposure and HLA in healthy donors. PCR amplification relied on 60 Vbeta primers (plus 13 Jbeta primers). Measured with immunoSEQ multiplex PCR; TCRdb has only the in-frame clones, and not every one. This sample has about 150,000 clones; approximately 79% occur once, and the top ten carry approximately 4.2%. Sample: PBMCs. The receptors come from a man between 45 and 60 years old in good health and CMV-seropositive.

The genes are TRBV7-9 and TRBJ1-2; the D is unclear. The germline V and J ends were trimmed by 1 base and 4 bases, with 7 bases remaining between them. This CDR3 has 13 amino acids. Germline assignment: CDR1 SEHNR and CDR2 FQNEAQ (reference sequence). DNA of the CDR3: TGTGCCAGCAGCTTAGGAGATATCTATGGCTACACCTTC. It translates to CASSLGDIYGYTF.

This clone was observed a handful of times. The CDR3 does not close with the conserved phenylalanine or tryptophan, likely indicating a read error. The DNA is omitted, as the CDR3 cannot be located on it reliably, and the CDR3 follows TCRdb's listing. CDR3 residues: CASRERTSPLG. V and J are TRBV21-1 and TRBJ2-7; TRBD2, as called in the table, went unchecked against the DNA. TRBV21-1 constitutes a pseudogene. A total of 11 residues make up the CDR3, ends included.

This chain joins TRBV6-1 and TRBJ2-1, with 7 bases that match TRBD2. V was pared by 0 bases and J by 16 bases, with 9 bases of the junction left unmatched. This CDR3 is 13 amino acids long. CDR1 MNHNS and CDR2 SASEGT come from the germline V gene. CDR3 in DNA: TGTGCCAGCAGTGAAGCGGGGGAGACTAGCTCATTCTTC. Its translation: CASSEAGETSSFF.